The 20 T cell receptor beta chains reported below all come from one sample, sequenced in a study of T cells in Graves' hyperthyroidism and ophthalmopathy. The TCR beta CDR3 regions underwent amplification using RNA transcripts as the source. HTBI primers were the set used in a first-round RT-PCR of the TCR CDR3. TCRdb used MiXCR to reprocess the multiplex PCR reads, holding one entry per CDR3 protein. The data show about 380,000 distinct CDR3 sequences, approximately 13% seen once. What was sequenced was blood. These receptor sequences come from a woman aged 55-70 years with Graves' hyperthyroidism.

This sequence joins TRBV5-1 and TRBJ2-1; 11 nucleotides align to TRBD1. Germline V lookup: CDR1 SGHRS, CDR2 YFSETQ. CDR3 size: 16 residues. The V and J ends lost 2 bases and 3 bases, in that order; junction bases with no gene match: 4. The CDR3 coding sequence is TGCGCCAGCAGCTTCGGGACAGGGGGAAGCTACAATGAGCAGTTCTTC. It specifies CASSFGTGGSYNEQFF.

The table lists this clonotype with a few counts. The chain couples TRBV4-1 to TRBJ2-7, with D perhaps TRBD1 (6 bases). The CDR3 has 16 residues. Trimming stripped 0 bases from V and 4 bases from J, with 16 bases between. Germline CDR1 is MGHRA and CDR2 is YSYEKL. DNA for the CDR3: TGCGCCAGCAGCCAAGATGGCGGAACAGGGCTATACGAGCAGTACTTC. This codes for CASSQDGGTGLYEQYF.

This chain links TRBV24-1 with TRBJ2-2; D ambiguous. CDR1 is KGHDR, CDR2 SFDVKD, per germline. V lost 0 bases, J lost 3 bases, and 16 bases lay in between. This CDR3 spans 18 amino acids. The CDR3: CATSDLRGAFWDTGELFF. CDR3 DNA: TGTGCCACCAGTGATTTGCGCGGAGCTTTTTGGGACACCGGGGAGCTGTTTTTT.

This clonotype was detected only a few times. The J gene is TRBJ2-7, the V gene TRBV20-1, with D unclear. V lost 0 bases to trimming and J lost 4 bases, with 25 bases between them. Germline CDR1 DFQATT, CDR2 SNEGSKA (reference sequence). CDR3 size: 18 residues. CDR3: CSARESLTVALSPYEQYF. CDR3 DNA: TGCAGTGCTAGAGAGTCGTTGACGGTAGCCCTGAGTCCGTACGAGCAGTACTTC.

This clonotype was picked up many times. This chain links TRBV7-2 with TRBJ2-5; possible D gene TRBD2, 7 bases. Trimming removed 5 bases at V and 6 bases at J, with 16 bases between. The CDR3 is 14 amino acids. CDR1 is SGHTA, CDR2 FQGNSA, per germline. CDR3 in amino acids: CASSQSGGWQTQYF. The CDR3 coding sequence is TGTGCCAGCAGCCAGTCGGGGGGCTGGCAGACCCAGTACTTC. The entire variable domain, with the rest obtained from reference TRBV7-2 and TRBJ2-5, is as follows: GAGVSQSPSNKVTEKGKDVELRCDPISGHTALYWYRQSLGQGLEFLIYFQGNSAPDKSGLPSDRFSAERTGGSVSTLTIQRTQQEDSAVYLCASSQSGGWQTQYFGPGTRLLVL.

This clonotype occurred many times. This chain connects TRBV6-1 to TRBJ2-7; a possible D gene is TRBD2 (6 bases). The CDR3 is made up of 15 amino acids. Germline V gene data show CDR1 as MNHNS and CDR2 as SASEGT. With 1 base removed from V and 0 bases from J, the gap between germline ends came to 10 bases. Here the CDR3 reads CASSEVADSSYEQYF. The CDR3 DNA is TGTGCCAGCAGTGAAGTAGCGGATAGCTCCTACGAGCAGTACTTC.

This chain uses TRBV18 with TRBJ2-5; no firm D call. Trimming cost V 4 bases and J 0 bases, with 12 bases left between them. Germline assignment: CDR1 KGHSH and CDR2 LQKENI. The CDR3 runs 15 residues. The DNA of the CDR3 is TGTGCCAGCTCACGCCGGGCTCTAAACCAAGAGACCCAGTACTTC. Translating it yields CASSRRALNQETQYF.

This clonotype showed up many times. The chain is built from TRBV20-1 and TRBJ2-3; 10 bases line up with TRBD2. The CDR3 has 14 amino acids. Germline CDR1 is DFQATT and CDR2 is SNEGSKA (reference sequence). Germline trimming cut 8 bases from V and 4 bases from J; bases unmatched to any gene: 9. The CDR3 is CSPGQREGADTQYF. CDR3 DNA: TGCAGTCCGGGACAGCGGGAGGGGGCAGATACGCAGTATTTT.

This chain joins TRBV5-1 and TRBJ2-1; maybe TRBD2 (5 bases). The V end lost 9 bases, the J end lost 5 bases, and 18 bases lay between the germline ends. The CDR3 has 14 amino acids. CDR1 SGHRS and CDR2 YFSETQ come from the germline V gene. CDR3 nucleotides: TGCGCCACTAGCCGGCCAGCGGCTAACAATGAGCAGTTCTTC. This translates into CATSRPAANNEQFF.

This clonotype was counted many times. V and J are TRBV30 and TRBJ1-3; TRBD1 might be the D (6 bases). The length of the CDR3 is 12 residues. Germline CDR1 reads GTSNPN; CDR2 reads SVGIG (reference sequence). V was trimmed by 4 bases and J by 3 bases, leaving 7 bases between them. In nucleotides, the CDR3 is TGTGCCTGGACAGGGGTTGGAAACACCATATATTTT. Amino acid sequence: CAWTGVGNTIYF.

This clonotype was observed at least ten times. As DNA, the CDR3 is TGTGCCAGCAGCCGGCGGGGGTTCGGCTATGGCTACACCTTC. Its translation is CASSRRGFGYGYTF. V gene TRBV3-1 combines with J gene TRBJ1-2, with TRBD1 as a possible D gene (5 bases). The CDR3 has 14 residues. Germline V gene lookup returns CDR1 LGHDT and CDR2 YNNKEL (reference sequence). The germline V and J ends were trimmed by 4 bases and 4 bases, with 13 bases remaining between them.

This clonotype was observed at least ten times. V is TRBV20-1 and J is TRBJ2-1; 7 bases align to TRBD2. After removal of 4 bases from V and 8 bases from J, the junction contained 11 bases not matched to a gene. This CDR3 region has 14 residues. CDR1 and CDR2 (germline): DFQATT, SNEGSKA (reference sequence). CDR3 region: CSAISGAGGDEQFF. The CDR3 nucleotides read TGCAGTGCTATCAGCGGGGCCGGAGGGGATGAGCAGTTCTTC.

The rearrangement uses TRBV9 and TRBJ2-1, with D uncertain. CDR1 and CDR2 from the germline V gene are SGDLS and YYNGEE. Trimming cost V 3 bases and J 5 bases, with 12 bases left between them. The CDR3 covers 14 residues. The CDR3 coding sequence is TGTGCCAGCAGCGAATGGGGTGGGCACAATGAGCAGTTCTTC. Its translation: CASSEWGGHNEQFF. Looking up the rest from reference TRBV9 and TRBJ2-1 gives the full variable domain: DSGVTQTPKHLITATGQRVTLRCSPRSGDLSVYWYQQSLDQGLQFLIQYYNGEERAKGNILERFSAQQFPDLHSELNLSSLELGDSALYFCASSEWGGHNEQFFGPGTRLTVL.

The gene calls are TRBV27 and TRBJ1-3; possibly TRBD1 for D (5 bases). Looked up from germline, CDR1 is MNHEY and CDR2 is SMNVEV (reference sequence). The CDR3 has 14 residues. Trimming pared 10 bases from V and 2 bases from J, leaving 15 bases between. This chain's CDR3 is CATALRGPGNTIYF. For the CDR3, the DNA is TGTGCCACCGCGTTACGGGGCCCTGGAAACACCATATATTTT.

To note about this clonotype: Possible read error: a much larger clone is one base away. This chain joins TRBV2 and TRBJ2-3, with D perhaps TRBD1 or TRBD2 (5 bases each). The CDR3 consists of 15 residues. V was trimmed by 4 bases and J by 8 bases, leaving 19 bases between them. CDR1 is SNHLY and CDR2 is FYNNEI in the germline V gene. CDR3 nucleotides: TGTGCCAGCAGTGTTCAGGGACGGCCCTCCGGTACGCAGTATTTT. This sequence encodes CASSVQGRPSGTQYF.

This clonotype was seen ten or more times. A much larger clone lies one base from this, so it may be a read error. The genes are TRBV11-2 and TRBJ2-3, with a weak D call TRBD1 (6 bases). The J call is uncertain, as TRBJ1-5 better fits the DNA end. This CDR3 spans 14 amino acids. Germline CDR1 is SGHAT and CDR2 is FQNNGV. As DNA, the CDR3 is TGTGCCAGCAGCCGACGGACAGTTACGGATACGCAGCATTTT. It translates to CASSRRTVTDTQHF.

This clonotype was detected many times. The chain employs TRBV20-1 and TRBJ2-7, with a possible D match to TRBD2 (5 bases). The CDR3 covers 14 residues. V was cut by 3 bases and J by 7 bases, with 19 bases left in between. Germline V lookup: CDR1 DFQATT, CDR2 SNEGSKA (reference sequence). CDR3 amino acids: CSASALSGSKEQYF. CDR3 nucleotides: TGCAGTGCTAGCGCTCTCAGCGGAAGTAAGGAGCAGTACTTC.

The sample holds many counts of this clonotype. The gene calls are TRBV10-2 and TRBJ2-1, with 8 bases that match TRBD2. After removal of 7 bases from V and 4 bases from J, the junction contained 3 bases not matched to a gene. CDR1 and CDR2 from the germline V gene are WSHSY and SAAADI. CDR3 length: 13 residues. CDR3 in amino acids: CASTAGAYNEQFF. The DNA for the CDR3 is TGCGCCAGCACAGCGGGAGCATACAATGAGCAGTTCTTC.

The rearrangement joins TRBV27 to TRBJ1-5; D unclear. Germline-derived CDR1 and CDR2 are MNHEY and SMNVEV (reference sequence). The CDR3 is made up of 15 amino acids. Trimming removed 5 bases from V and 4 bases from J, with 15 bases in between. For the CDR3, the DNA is TGTGCCAGCAGTGACGGATGGGATTTTAATCAGCCCCAGCATTTT. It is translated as CASSDGWDFNQPQHF.

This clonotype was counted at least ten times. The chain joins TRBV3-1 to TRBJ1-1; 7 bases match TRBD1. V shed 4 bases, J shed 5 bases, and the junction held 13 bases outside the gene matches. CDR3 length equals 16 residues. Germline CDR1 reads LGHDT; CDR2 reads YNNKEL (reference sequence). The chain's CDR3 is CASSPNIRQGGTEAFF. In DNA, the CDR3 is TGTGCCAGCAGCCCTAATATTAGACAGGGAGGGACTGAAGCTTTCTTT.